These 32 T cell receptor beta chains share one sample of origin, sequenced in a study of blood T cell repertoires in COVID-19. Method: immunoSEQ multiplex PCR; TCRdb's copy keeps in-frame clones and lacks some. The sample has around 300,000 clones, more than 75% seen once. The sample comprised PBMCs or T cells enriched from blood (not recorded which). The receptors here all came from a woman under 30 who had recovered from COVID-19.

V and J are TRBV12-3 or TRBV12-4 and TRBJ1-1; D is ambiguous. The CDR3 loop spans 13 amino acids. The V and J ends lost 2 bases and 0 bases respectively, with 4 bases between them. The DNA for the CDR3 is TGTGCCAGCAGTTTACAGATGAACACTGAAGCTTTCTTT. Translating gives CASSLQMNTEAFF.

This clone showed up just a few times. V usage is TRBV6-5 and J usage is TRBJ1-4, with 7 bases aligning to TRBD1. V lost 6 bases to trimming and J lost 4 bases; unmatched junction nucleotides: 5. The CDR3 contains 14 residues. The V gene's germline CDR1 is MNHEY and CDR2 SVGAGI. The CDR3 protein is CASRPGQINEKLFF. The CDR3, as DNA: TGTGCCAGCAGACCGGGACAGATTAATGAAAAACTGTTTTTT.

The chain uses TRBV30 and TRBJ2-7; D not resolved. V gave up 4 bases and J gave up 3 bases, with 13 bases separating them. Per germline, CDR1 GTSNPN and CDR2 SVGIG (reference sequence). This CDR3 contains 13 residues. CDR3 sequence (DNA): TGTGCCTGGAAGGCCCCCGGGTTCTACGAGCAGTACTTC. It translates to CAWKAPGFYEQYF.

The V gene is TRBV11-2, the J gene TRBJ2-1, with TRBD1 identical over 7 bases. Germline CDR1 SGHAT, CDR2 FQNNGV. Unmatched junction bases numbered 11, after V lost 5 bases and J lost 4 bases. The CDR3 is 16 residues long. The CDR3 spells CASSPRGDRLYNEQFF. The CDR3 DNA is TGTGCCAGCAGCCCCCGAGGGGACAGACTATACAATGAGCAGTTCTTC.

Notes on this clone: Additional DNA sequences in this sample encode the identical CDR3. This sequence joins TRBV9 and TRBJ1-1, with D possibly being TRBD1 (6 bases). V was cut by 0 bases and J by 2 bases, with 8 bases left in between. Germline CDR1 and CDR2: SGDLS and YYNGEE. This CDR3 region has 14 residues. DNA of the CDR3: TGTGCCAGCAGCGTAGTGGGGGCTAACACTGAAGCTTTCTTT. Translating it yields CASSVVGANTEAFF.

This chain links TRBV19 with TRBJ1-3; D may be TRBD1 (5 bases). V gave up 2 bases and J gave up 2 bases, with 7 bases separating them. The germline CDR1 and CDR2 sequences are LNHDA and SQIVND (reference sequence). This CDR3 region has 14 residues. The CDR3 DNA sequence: TGTGCCAGTAGTATACAGGGAACTGGAAACACCATATATTTT. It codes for CASSIQGTGNTIYF.

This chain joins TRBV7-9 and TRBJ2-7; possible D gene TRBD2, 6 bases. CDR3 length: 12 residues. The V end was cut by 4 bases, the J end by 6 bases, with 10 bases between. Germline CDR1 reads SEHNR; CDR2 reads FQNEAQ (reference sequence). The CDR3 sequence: CASSWGLTEQYF. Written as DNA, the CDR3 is TGTGCCAGCAGCTGGGGACTGACCGAGCAGTACTTC.

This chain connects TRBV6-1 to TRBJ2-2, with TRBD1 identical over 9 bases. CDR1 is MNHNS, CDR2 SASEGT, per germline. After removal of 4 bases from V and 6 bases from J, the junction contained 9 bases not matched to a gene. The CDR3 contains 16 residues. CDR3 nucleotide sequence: TGTGCCAGCAGTGTATTCTACAGGGGGCGCGCCGGGGAGCTGTTTTTT. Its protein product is CASSVFYRGRAGELFF.

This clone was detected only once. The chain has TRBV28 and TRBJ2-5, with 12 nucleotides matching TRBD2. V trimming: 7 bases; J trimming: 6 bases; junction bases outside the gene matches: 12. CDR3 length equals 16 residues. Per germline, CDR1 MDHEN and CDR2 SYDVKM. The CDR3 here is CASTPPGLAGLKTQYF. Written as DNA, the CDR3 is TGTGCCAGCACCCCCCCCGGACTAGCGGGATTAAAGACCCAGTACTTC.

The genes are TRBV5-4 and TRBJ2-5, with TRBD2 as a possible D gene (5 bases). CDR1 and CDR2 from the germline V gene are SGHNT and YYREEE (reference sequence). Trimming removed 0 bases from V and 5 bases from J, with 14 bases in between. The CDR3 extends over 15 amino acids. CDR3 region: CASSLGNLREETQYF. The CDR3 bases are TGTGCCAGCAGCTTGGGGAATTTGAGGGAGGAGACCCAGTACTTC. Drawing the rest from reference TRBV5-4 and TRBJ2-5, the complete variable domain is ETGVTQSPTHLIKTRGQQVTLRCSSQSGHNTVSWYQQALGQGPQFIFQYYREEENGRGNFPPRFSGLQFPNYSSELNVNALELDDSALYLCASSLGNLREETQYFGPGTRLLVL.

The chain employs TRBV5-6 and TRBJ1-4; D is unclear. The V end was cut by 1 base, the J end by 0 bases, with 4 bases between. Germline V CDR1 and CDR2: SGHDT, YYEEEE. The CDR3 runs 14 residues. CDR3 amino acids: CASSLTATNEKLFF. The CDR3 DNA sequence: TGTGCCAGCAGCTTGACGGCAACTAATGAAAAACTGTTTTTT.

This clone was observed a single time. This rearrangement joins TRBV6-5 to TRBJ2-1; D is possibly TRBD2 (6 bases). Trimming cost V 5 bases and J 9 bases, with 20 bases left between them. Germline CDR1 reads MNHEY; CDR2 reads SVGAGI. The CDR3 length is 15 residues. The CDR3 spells CASSPDWRGRVEQFF. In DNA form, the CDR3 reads TGTGCCAGCAGTCCCGACTGGCGGGGCAGAGTTGAGCAGTTCTTC.

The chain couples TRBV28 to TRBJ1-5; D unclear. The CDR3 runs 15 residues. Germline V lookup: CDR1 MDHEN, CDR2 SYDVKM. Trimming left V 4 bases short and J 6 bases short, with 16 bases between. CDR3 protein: CASSYLAGKLQPQHF. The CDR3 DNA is TGTGCCAGCAGTTACCTTGCGGGCAAACTTCAGCCCCAGCATTTT.

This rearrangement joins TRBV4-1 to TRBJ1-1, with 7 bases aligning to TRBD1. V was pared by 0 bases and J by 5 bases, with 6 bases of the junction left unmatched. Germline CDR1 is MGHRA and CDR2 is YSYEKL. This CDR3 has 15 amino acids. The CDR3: CASSQEMVQGTEAFF. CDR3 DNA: TGCGCCAGCAGCCAAGAAATGGTACAGGGGACTGAAGCTTTCTTT.

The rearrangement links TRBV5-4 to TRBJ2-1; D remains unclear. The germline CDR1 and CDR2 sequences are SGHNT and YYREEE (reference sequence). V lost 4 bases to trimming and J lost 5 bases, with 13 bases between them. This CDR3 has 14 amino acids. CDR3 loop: CASSPKIVNNEQFF. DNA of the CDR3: TGTGCCAGCAGCCCGAAAATAGTAAACAATGAGCAGTTCTTC.

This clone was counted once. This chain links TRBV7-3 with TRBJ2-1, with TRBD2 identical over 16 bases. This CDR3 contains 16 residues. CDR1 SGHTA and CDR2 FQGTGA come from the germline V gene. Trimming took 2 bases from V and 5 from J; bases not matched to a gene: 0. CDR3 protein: CASSLGTSGRDNEQFF. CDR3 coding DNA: TGTGCCAGCAGCTTAGGGACTAGCGGGAGGGACAATGAGCAGTTCTTC.

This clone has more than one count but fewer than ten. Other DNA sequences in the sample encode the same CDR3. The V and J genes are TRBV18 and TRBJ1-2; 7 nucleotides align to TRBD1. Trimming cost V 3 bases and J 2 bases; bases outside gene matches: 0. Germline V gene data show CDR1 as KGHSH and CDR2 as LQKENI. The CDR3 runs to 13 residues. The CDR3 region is CASSPGQNYGYTF. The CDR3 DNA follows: TGTGCCAGCTCACCGGGACAGAACTATGGCTACACCTTC.

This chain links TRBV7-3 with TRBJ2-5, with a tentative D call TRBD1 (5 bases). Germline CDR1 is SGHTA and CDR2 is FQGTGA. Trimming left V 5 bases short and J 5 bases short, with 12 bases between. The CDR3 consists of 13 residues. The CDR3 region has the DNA TGTGCCAGCAGCCCCGGACAAGCGGAGACCCAGTACTTC. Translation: CASSPGQAETQYF.

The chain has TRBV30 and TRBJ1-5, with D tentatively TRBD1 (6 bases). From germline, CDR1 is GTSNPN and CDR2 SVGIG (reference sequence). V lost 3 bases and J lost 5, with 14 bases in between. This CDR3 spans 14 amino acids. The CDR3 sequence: CAWSETGLDQPQHF. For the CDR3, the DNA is TGTGCCTGGAGCGAAACAGGGCTCGATCAGCCCCAGCATTTT.

The CDR3 bases are TGTGCCAGCAGCTTAGTTAGCAGGGCGGATCAGCCCCAGCATTTT. As protein: CASSLVSRADQPQHF. The J gene is TRBJ1-5, the V gene TRBV7-2; TRBD1 might be the D (5 bases). The V end was cut by 1 base, the J end by 5 bases, with 12 bases between. CDR1 and CDR2 (germline): SGHTA, FQGNSA. This CDR3 spans 15 amino acids.

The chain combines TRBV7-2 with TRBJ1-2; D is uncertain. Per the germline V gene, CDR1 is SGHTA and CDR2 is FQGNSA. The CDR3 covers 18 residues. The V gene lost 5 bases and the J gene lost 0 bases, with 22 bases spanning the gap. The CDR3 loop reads CASSPRREVSWSNYGYTF. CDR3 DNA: TGTGCCAGCAGCCCCCGGCGGGAGGTCTCGTGGTCTAACTATGGCTACACCTTC.

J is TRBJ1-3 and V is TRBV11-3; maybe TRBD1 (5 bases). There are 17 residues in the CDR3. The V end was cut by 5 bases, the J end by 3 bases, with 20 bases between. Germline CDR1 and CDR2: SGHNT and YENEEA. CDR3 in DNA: TGTGCCAGCAGCCCGCGGTATCCAGGGATCGGTGGAAACACCATATATTTT. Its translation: CASSPRYPGIGGNTIYF. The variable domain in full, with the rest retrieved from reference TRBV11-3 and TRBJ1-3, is EAGVVQSPRYKIIEKKQPVAFWCNPISGHNTLYWYLQNLGQGPELLIRYENEEAVDDSQLPKDRFSAERLKGVDSTLKIQPAELGDSAVYLCASSPRYPGIGGNTIYFGEGSWLTVV.

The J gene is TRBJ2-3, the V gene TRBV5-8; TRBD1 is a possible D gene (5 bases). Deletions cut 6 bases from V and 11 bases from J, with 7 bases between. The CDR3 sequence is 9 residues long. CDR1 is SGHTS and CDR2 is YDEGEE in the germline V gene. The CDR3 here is CASTGQQYF. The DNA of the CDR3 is TGTGCCAGCACAGGACAGCAGTATTTT.

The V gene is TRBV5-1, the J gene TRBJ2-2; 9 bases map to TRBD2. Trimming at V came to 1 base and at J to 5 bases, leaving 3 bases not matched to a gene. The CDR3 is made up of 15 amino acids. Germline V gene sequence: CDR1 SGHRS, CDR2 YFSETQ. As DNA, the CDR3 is TGCGCCAGCAGCTTGTATAGCGGGAGTACCGGGGAGCTGTTTTTT. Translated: CASSLYSGSTGELFF.

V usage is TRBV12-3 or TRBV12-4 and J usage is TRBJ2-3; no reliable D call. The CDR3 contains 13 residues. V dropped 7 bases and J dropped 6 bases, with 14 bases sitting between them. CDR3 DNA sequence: TGTGCCAGCACCCTCTTTATCGGTGATACGCAGTATTTT. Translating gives CASTLFIGDTQYF.

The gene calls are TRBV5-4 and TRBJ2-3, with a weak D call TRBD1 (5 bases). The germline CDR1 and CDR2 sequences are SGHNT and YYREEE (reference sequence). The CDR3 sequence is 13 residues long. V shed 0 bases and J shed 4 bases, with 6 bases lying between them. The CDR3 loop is CASSLEGSDTQYF. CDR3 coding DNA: TGTGCCAGCAGCTTGGAGGGGTCAGATACGCAGTATTTT. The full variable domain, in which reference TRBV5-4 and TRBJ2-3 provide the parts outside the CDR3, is ETGVTQSPTHLIKTRGQQVTLRCSSQSGHNTVSWYQQALGQGPQFIFQYYREEENGRGNFPPRFSGLQFPNYSSELNVNALELDDSALYLCASSLEGSDTQYFGPGTRLTVL.

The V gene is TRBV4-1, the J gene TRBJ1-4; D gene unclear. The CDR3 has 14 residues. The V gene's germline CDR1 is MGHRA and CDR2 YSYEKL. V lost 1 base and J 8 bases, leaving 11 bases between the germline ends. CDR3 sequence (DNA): TGCGCCAGCAGCCAAGTTATGGGCGAAGAAAAACTGTTTTTT. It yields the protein CASSQVMGEEKLFF.

In nucleotides, the CDR3 is TGCGCCAGCAGCTCCGGACAGAGCTCTGGAAACACCATATATTTT. Translating gives CASSSGQSSGNTIYF. The gene calls are TRBV5-1 and TRBJ1-3; TRBD1 might be the D (6 bases). V dropped 3 bases and J dropped 0 bases, with 10 bases sitting between them. Per germline, CDR1 SGHRS and CDR2 YFSETQ. The CDR3 runs to 15 residues. Full variable domain (rest looked up from reference TRBV5-1 and TRBJ1-3): KAGVTQTPRYLIKTRGQQVTLSCSPISGHRSVSWYQQTPGQGLQFLFEYFSETQRNKGNFPGRFSGRQFSNSRSEMNVSTLELGDSALYLCASSSGQSSGNTIYFGEGSWLTVV.

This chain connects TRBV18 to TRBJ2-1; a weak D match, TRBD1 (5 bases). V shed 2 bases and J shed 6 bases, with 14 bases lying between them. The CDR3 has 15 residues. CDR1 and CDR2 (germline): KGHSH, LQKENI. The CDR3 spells CASSPLQGPFNEQFF. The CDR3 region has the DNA TGTGCCAGCTCACCATTGCAGGGTCCCTTCAATGAGCAGTTCTTC.

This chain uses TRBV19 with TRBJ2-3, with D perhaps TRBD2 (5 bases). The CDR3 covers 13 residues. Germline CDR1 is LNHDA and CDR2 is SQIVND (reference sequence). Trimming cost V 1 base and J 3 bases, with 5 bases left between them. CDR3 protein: CASSIGGTDTQYF. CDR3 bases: TGTGCCAGTAGTATAGGAGGGACAGATACGCAGTATTTT.

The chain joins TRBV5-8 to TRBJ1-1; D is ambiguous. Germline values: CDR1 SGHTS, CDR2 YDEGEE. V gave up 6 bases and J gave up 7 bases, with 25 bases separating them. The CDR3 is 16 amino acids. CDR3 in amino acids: CASTGGFRGDTGEAFF. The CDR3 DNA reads TGTGCCAGCACAGGCGGGTTCCGTGGGGATACTGGTGAAGCTTTCTTT.

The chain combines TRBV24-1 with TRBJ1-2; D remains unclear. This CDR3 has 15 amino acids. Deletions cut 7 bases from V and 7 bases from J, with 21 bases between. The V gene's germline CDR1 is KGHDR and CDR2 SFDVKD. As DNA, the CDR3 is TGTGCCACCAGGGATAGACTTTTCCCCCCCTCTGGCTACACCTTC. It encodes CATRDRLFPPSGYTF.